A single sample gave rise to the 6 T cell receptor beta chains below, sequenced in a study of blood T cell repertoires in COVID-19. Assay: immunoSEQ multiplex PCR; the TCRdb copy retains only in-frame clones and omits some. The sample holds 250,000 to 300,000 clones, approximately 85% seen once. Sequencing was done on a sample of PBMCs or T cells enriched from blood (not recorded which). These receptors originate from a woman aged 50 to 60 who had recovered from COVID-19.

This chain links TRBV6-5 with TRBJ1-6, with D uncertain. V shed 4 bases and J shed 7 bases, with 5 bases lying between them. Germline values: CDR1 MNHEY, CDR2 SVGAGI. This CDR3 is 12 amino acids long. CDR3 loop: CASSSLNSPLHF. CDR3 bases: TGTGCCAGCAGTTCCCTAAATTCACCCCTCCACTTT.

This chain links TRBV15 with TRBJ2-6; no reliable D call. The CDR3 extends over 17 amino acids. Germline loops: CDR1 LNHNV, CDR2 YYDKDF (reference sequence). Trimming left V 0 bases short and J 0 bases short, with 9 bases between. CDR3 amino acids: CATSRDLAVSGANVLTF. The CDR3 DNA sequence: TGTGCCACCAGCAGAGATCTTGCGGTCTCTGGGGCCAACGTCCTGACTTTC.

This clone was recorded a few times. V is TRBV28 and J is TRBJ1-2; no clear D gene. Germline V gene data show CDR1 as MDHEN and CDR2 as SYDVKM. CDR3 length: 13 residues. Trimming removed 3 bases from V and 4 bases from J, with 9 bases in between. DNA for the CDR3: TGTGCCAGCAGTTTGGGCAGTGGCTATGGCTACACCTTC. Translated: CASSLGSGYGYTF.

This chain joins TRBV21-1 and TRBJ1-5; the DNA was not used to check the table's D call, TRBD1. TRBV21-1 is an annotated pseudogene. This CDR3 region has 13 residues. The CDR3 sequence: CASSQGAPQPQHF. The CDR3 DNA sequence: TGTGCCAGCAGCCAGGGGGCGCCTCAGCCCCAGCATTTT.

The V and J genes are TRBV3-1 (or the pseudogene TRBV3-2) and TRBJ1-2, with a possible D match to TRBD1 (5 bases). V shed 8 bases and J shed 7 bases, with 20 bases lying between them. In germline, CDR1 is LGHDT, CDR2 YNNKEL (reference sequence). There are 14 residues in the CDR3. CDR3 sequence: CASHGGTSLSGYTF. CDR3 DNA sequence: TGTGCCAGCCACGGGGGGACTTCCCTAAGTGGCTACACCTTC.

The J gene is TRBJ1-1, the V gene TRBV7-9; the D is unclear. With 6 bases removed from V and 10 bases from J, the gap between germline ends came to 21 bases. Germline lookup yields CDR1 SEHNR and CDR2 FQNEAQ (reference sequence). CDR3 length: 14 amino acids. CDR3 protein: CASRLDGLLGRAFF. The CDR3 DNA follows: TGTGCCAGCAGGCTTGACGGTTTGTTGGGGAGAGCTTTCTTT.